This TCR beta chain was sequenced for a study of blood T cell repertoires in COVID-19. Turning to the study itself: PBMCs, B-cell-depleted T cells, or T cells were the source of the cDNA or gDNA that made up the material.

Looked up from germline, CDR1 is MNHEY and CDR2 is SVGEGT. This CDR3 region has 14 residues. Trimming cost V 7 bases and J 2 bases; bases outside gene matches: 7. Repertoires were generated with immunoSEQ multiplex PCR, while TCRdb's copy carries only in-frame clones and drops some. The sample shows approximately 93,000 clones, around 87% of them seen only once. The clonotype was recovered from a human donor in a cohort sampled during active COVID-19. Sequenced sample: peripheral blood. This chain links TRBV6-2 or TRBV6-3 with TRBJ2-5; 7 bases are shared with TRBD1. The CDR3 DNA reads as TGTGCCAGCAACCCCTGGACAGGACAAGAGACCCAGTACTTC. Its translation: CASNPWTGQETQYF.